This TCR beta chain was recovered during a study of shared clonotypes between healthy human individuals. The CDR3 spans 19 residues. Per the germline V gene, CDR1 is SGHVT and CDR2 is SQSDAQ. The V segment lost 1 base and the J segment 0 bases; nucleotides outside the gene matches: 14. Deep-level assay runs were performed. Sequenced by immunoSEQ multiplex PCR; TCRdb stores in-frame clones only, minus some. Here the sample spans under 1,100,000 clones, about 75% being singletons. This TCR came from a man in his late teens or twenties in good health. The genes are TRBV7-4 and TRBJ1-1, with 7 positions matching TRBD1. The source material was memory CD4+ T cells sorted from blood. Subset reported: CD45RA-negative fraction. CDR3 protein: CASSLDGTDEGTMNTEAFF. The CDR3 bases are TGTGCCAGCAGCTTAGACGGGACAGACGAAGGAACCATGAACACTGAAGCTTTCTTT.